This record looks at one T cell receptor (beta chain) sequence and its context. Antigen unknown. Time point: cycle 4 day 1 (C4D1), after more than 5 weeks of nivolumab. The patients all showed relapse after autologous stem cell transplantation, while their brentuximab vedotin exposure varied. With magnetic negative selection, CD4+ T cells were purified from PBMCs that had been thawed. Complete response, partial response or progressive disease was recorded as best response. This entry is derived from a study of PD-1 blockade in classical Hodgkin lymphoma. Study-wide context: Patients in the cohort were put on intravenous nivolumab, 3 mg/kg every 2 weeks. Whole-study findings and limits: Whereas CD4+ TCR diversity had risen significantly by C4D1, CD8+ TCR diversity had not.

Germline V lookup: CDR1 SGHDN, CDR2 FVKESK. The CDR3 contains 15 residues. Trimming cost V 4 bases and J 4 bases; bases outside gene matches: 3. Here immunoSEQ multiplex PCR was the method, and the copy in TCRdb shows in-frame clones only, minus some. The sample has approximately 9,000 clones, roughly four fifths seen once; the top ten hold about 4.5%. Sequencing used CD4+ T cells from blood, obtained before the fourth cycle of nivolumab. This clonotype was sampled from a human donor with classical Hodgkin lymphoma. The chain joins TRBV14 to TRBJ2-1; the match to TRBD2 covers 11 bases. The CDR3 region has the DNA TGTGCCAGCAGCCGACTAGCGGGAATTTACAATGAGCAGTTCTTC. It yields the protein CASSRLAGIYNEQFF.